The 30 T cell receptor beta chains below come from one sample, sequenced in a study of technical replicates of blood from a few donors (dated by TCRdb to the late 2010s). Library preparation employed the immunoSEQ multiplex PCR assay. TCRdb carries this immuneACCESS record with in-frame sequences only. Its versions omit some clonotypes, under half of them owing to an unresolved V gene in the studies checked, with the rest unexplained. Here the sample has approximately 79,000 clones; roughly 97% occur a single time. In total, the top ten clones hold roughly 0.34% of the sample. Sequences were obtained from T cells isolated from PBMCs. Source of these receptors: a human donor in good health.

J is TRBJ1-1 and V is TRBV7-9; D remains unclear. The CDR3 contains 14 residues. Germline CDR1 SEHNR, CDR2 FQNEAQ (reference sequence). Trimming took off 0 bases at V and 3 bases at J, with 8 bases between the two ends. The CDR3 DNA reads TGTGCCAGCAGCTTAGCGCTCGGTCACACTGAAGCTTTCTTT. Amino acids: CASSLALGHTEAFF.

The chain employs TRBV28 and TRBJ2-1; D not certain. The CDR3 totals 13 residues. CDR1 is MDHEN, CDR2 SYDVKM, per germline. Trimming took off 3 bases at V and 8 bases at J, with 11 bases between the two ends. The CDR3 coding sequence is TGTGCCAGCAGTTTCCTCGCGGCCCATGAGCAGTTCTTC. Protein product: CASSFLAAHEQFF.

The chain has TRBV6-5 and TRBJ2-7; possibly TRBD2 for D (7 bases). V was pared by 5 bases and J by 6 bases, with 20 bases between. This CDR3 has 15 amino acids. CDR1 is MNHEY, CDR2 SVGAGI, per germline. CDR3 in amino acids: CASSLKGEGRPEQYF. The CDR3 coding sequence is TGTGCCAGCAGTCTCAAGGGGGAGGGCCGTCCCGAGCAGTACTTC.

The chain recombines TRBV29-1 with TRBJ2-1; 13 bases line up with TRBD2. The CDR3 is 17 amino acids. Germline CDR1 SQVTM, CDR2 ANQGSEA. V shed 7 bases, J shed 0 bases, and the junction held 9 bases outside the gene matches. This chain's CDR3 is CSAGLAGAGSSYNEQFF. As DNA, the CDR3 is TGCAGCGCTGGACTAGCGGGAGCCGGGAGCTCCTACAATGAGCAGTTCTTC.

This chain connects TRBV5-4 to TRBJ2-7, with D perhaps matching TRBD1 (6 bases). Per germline, CDR1 SGHNT and CDR2 YYREEE (reference sequence). The CDR3 contains 14 residues. Between the trimmed V and J ends, which lost 4 bases and 12 bases, there was a span of 23 bases. CDR3 sequence (DNA): TGTGCCAGCAGCGTGGACCAAAACTCAGGGGTCGCGTACTTC. It specifies CASSVDQNSGVAYF.

The CDR3: CSVDGIRDRPYNEQFF. CDR3 DNA: TGCAGCGTTGATGGGATCCGGGACAGGCCCTACAATGAGCAGTTCTTC. The chain employs TRBV29-1 and TRBJ2-1, with TRBD1 matching 8 bases. There are 16 residues in the CDR3. With V trimmed by 3 bases and J by 2 bases, 9 bases remained unmatched. Germline CDR1 SQVTM, CDR2 ANQGSEA.

This chain links TRBV29-1 with TRBJ2-3; D gene ambiguous. Germline loops: CDR1 SQVTM, CDR2 ANQGSEA. This CDR3 is built from 11 residues. V lost 6 bases, J lost 4 bases, and 8 bases lay in between. CDR3 bases: TGCAGCGTCCCCCAGGCAGATACGCAGTATTTT. This gives the protein CSVPQADTQYF.

The V and J genes are TRBV6-5 and TRBJ1-5; D is ambiguous. The CDR3 sequence is 13 residues long. Germline assignment: CDR1 MNHEY and CDR2 SVGAGI. V was pared by 3 bases and J by 0 bases, with 3 bases between. CDR3 sequence reads: CASSYSSNQPQHF. CDR3 nucleotides: TGTGCCAGCAGTTATAGTAGCAATCAGCCCCAGCATTTT.

The chain carries TRBV28 and TRBJ1-1; 8 nucleotides line up with TRBD1. CDR3 size: 14 residues. Trimming at V came to 3 bases and at J to 0 bases, leaving 0 bases not matched to a gene. CDR1 and CDR2 (germline): MDHEN, SYDVKM. CDR3 in DNA: TGTGCCAGCAGTTTGACAGGGGTGAACACTGAAGCTTTCTTT. As protein: CASSLTGVNTEAFF.

The chain is built from TRBV6-4 and TRBJ2-7; TRBD1 is a possible D gene (5 bases). V was cut by 8 bases and J by 5 bases, with 19 bases left in between. Germline CDR1 and CDR2: MRHNA and SNTAGT. The CDR3 covers 14 residues. As DNA, the CDR3 is TGTGCCAGCGATATGGGGTCAAGGGGCCACGAGCAGTACTTC. Encoded protein: CASDMGSRGHEQYF.

This chain joins TRBV28 and TRBJ1-1; D call uncertain. The CDR3 is made up of 13 amino acids. V was cut by 6 bases and J by 4 bases, with 12 bases left in between. Germline CDR1 reads MDHEN; CDR2 reads SYDVKM. The CDR3 loop is CASRTAVGTEAFF. The DNA of the CDR3 is TGTGCCAGCAGGACGGCGGTGGGCACTGAAGCTTTCTTT.

The chain recombines TRBV14 with TRBJ1-1; D remains ambiguous. The CDR3 totals 13 residues. CDR1 SGHDN and CDR2 FVKESK come from the germline V gene. V was trimmed by 5 bases and J by 5 bases, leaving 12 bases between them. Here the CDR3 reads CASSAVRGTEAFF. DNA for the CDR3: TGTGCCAGCAGCGCCGTGCGAGGGACTGAAGCTTTCTTT.

CDR3 amino acids: CASSYTTGATEAFF. Written as DNA, the CDR3 is TGTGCCAGCAGCTATACGACAGGGGCCACTGAAGCTTTCTTT. The V call is TRBV5-6, the J call TRBJ1-1; TRBD1 matches 8 bases. There are 14 residues in the CDR3. The germline V gene encodes CDR1 SGHDT and CDR2 YYEEEE. Germline trimming cut 3 bases from V and 4 bases from J; bases unmatched to any gene: 5.

The genes are TRBV30 and TRBJ2-2; D call uncertain. The V and J ends lost 4 bases and 4 bases respectively, with 22 bases between them. The length of the CDR3 is 17 residues. The germline CDR1 and CDR2 sequences are GTSNPN and SVGIG (reference sequence). CDR3 protein: CAWNDYVAGLTTGELFF. CDR3 DNA: TGTGCCTGGAATGATTACGTGGCAGGCTTGACCACCGGGGAGCTGTTTTTT.

This clone has a single count. The V and J genes are TRBV11-2 and TRBJ1-1; D possibly corresponds to TRBD1 (5 bases). The V and J ends lost 0 bases and 9 bases respectively, with 17 bases between them. Germline CDR1 SGHAT, CDR2 FQNNGV. This CDR3 has 15 amino acids. The CDR3 loop reads CASSLDRGYSSQAFF. CDR3 coding DNA: TGTGCCAGCAGCTTAGATAGGGGTTACAGCTCGCAAGCTTTCTTT.

V gene TRBV12-5 combines with J gene TRBJ1-3; 7 nucleotides match TRBD1. CDR1 and CDR2 (germline): LGHNT, FRNRAP. The CDR3 has 16 residues. V was pared by 3 bases and J by 2 bases, with 7 bases of the junction left unmatched. Here the CDR3 DNA reads TGTGCTAGTGGTTTCGACACAGGGGTCCCTGGAAACACCATATATTTT. Translated: CASGFDTGVPGNTIYF.

This clone was seen a few times. This chain connects TRBV5-4 to TRBJ2-1; 8 bases match TRBD1. V lost 4 bases, J lost 3 bases, and 9 bases stayed unmatched. CDR1 is SGHNT, CDR2 YYREEE, per germline (reference sequence). The CDR3 runs to 16 residues. The CDR3 region is CASSRIQGGRYNEQFF. The DNA for the CDR3 is TGTGCCAGCAGCCGAATACAGGGGGGCCGCTACAATGAGCAGTTCTTC.

The CDR3 coding sequence is TGTGCCAGCACTAGCTCCTACAATGAGCAGTTCTTC. It codes for CASTSSYNEQFF. The chain joins TRBV11-3 to TRBJ2-1; D uncertain. Per the germline V gene, CDR1 is SGHNT and CDR2 is YENEEA. The CDR3 totals 12 residues. Trimming removed 7 bases at V and 0 bases at J, with 4 bases between.

This chain connects TRBV7-2 to TRBJ1-2; TRBD1 might be the D (6 bases). The CDR3 spans 14 residues. Germline V gene lookup returns CDR1 SGHTA and CDR2 FQGNSA. Deletions cut 9 bases from V and 12 bases from J, with 26 bases between. In DNA form, the CDR3 reads TGTGCCAGTAGACAGGACTCCTCCTATGGCTACGACACCTTC. It is translated as CASRQDSSYGYDTF.

The chain is built from TRBV15 and TRBJ1-2; 9 positions match TRBD1. With 5 bases clipped from V and 4 bases from J, the junction kept 5 bases outside the gene matches. CDR1 is LNHNV and CDR2 is YYDKDF in the germline V gene (reference sequence). The CDR3 runs 14 residues. As DNA, the CDR3 is TGTGCCACCAGCTGGACAGGGGTGGGCTATGGCTACACCTTC. It is translated as CATSWTGVGYGYTF.

The genes are TRBV30 and TRBJ1-1; 7 positions agree with TRBD1. The germline gives CDR1 GTSNPN, CDR2 SVGIG (reference sequence). V was pared by 4 bases and J by 1 base, with 3 bases of the junction left unmatched. The CDR3 is made up of 13 amino acids. In DNA form, the CDR3 reads TGTGCCTGGAATCGACAGGGGAACACTGAAGCTTTCTTT. Protein sequence: CAWNRQGNTEAFF. Using reference TRBV30 and TRBJ1-1 for the parts outside the CDR3, the full variable domain is SQTIHQWPATLVQPVGSPLSLECTVEGTSNPNLYWYRQAAGRGLQLLFYSVGIGQISSEVPQNLSASRPQDRQFILSSKKLLLSDSGFYLCAWNRQGNTEAFFGQGTRLTVV.

V gene TRBV27 combines with J gene TRBJ2-7; D perhaps matches TRBD2 (6 bases). The CDR3 is 20 amino acids. Germline CDR1 reads MNHEY; CDR2 reads SMNVEV (reference sequence). V lost 5 bases and J lost 3, with 32 bases in between. The CDR3 region has the DNA TGTGCCAGCAGTCCCCTTATCGGCGGGGCAGGTTTGGGGACGAGCTACGAGCAGTACTTC. Translated: CASSPLIGGAGLGTSYEQYF.

The genes are TRBV28 and TRBJ1-2, with D maybe TRBD1 (5 bases). Trimming took 1 base from V and 2 from J, leaving 8 bases between them. Germline V gene data show CDR1 as MDHEN and CDR2 as SYDVKM. This CDR3 comprises 14 residues. The CDR3 region has the DNA TGTGCCAGCAGTTTATACAGGTCCAACTATGGCTACACCTTC. It yields the protein CASSLYRSNYGYTF.

The V gene is TRBV7-3, the J gene TRBJ2-1; 8 bases map to TRBD2. The CDR3 contains 16 residues. The J segment lost 0 bases and the V segment lost 6 bases, leaving 7 bases of the junction unmatched. CDR1 is SGHTA and CDR2 is FQGTGA in the germline V gene. CDR3 bases: TGTGCCAGCAGTGTTAGCGGGATGAGCTCCTACAATGAGCAGTTCTTC. Its translation: CASSVSGMSSYNEQFF.

This CDR3 is CASSLQGSEQYF. In DNA, the CDR3 is TGTGCCAGCAGCCTACAGGGTTCCGAGCAGTACTTC. The chain has TRBV7-3 and TRBJ2-7; tentative D call: TRBD1 (6 bases). This CDR3 has 12 amino acids. V lost 5 bases, J lost 6 bases, and 11 bases lay in between. Germline V gene sequence: CDR1 SGHTA, CDR2 FQGTGA.

This clone has a handful of counts. The chain couples TRBV6-5 to TRBJ1-1; 8 positions match TRBD1. V was clipped by 6 bases and J by 5 bases; unmatched bases: 8. Germline CDR1 and CDR2: MNHEY and SVGAGI. This CDR3 comprises 14 residues. The CDR3 reads CASSPDRGWTEAFF. DNA for the CDR3: TGTGCCAGCAGCCCCGACAGGGGATGGACTGAAGCTTTCTTT.

The chain joins TRBV27 to TRBJ1-1; D is possibly TRBD1 (5 bases). The germline V gene encodes CDR1 MNHEY and CDR2 SMNVEV (reference sequence). This CDR3 has 13 amino acids. V was trimmed by 6 bases and J by 5 bases, leaving 13 bases between them. The CDR3 spells CASRRGRRTEAFF. CDR3 nucleotides: TGTGCCAGCAGACGGGGGAGAAGGACTGAAGCTTTCTTT.

This chain joins TRBV19 and TRBJ2-2, with D possibly being TRBD2 (6 bases). Trimming pared 6 bases from V and 3 bases from J, leaving 11 bases between. CDR3 size: 14 residues. Germline assignment: CDR1 LNHDA and CDR2 SQIVND (reference sequence). CDR3 protein: CASRRGRDTGELFF. In DNA form, the CDR3 reads TGTGCCAGTAGACGGGGGAGAGACACCGGGGAGCTGTTTTTT.

This clone was observed a single time. The chain carries TRBV19 and TRBJ1-1, with TRBD1 identical over 10 bases. Germline values: CDR1 LNHDA, CDR2 SQIVND (reference sequence). J was trimmed by 7 bases and V by 3 bases; bases with no gene match: 5. The CDR3 extends over 14 amino acids. CDR3 region: CASSIRQGAVEAFF. The CDR3 DNA follows: TGTGCCAGTAGTATCCGACAGGGGGCGGTTGAAGCTTTCTTT.

V is TRBV28 and J is TRBJ1-5; possibly TRBD1 for D (5 bases). Germline assignment: CDR1 MDHEN and CDR2 SYDVKM. Trimming pared 2 bases from V and 6 bases from J, leaving 8 bases between. The CDR3 has 13 amino acids. In nucleotides, the CDR3 is TGTGCCAGCAGTTTAGGCGGGACTCAGCCCCAGCATTTT. Residues: CASSLGGTQPQHF.